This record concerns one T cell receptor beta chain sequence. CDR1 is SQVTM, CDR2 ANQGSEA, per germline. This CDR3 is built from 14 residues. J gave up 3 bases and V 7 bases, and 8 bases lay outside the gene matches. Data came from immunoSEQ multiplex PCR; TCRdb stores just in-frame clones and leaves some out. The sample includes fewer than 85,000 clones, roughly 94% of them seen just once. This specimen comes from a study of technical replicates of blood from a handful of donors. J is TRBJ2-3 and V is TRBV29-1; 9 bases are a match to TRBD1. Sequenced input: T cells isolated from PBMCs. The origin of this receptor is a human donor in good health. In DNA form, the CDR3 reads TGCAGCGCTACGTCCGGACAGGGGACAGATACGCAGTATTTT. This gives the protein CSATSGQGTDTQYF.